These 7 T cell receptor beta chains originate from one sample sequenced in a study of T-cell memory formation after mild COVID-19. TCRdb used MiXCR to reprocess the 5' RACE reads, holding one entry per CDR3 protein. This sample has about 560,000 distinct CDR3 sequences; around 15% occur once, and the top ten carry roughly 8.2%. Material for sequencing was PBMCs or a T cell subset sorted from them (not recorded which). The receptor set was obtained from an adult woman who had mild COVID-19 (a few samples of this study predate the infection). Cell type and time point are not known.

This clonotype turned up a few times. This sequence joins TRBV6-5 and TRBJ2-1; D is uncertain. The germline V and J ends were trimmed by 0 bases and 0 bases, with 6 bases remaining between them. Germline V gives CDR1 MNHEY, CDR2 SVGAGI. CDR3 length: 15 residues. The CDR3, as DNA: TGTGCCAGCAGTTACTCGGGATTCTCCTACAATGAGCAGTTCTTC. This encodes CASSYSGFSYNEQFF.

CDR3 amino acids: CASSLTPGTLETYEQYF. CDR3 DNA: TGTGCCAGCAGCCTGACACCCGGGACTCTGGAAACCTACGAGCAGTACTTC. The chain uses TRBV27 and TRBJ2-7, with D perhaps TRBD2 (6 bases). From germline, CDR1 is MNHEY and CDR2 SMNVEV (reference sequence). This CDR3 has 17 residues. Between the trimmed V and J ends, which lost 6 bases and 2 bases, there was a span of 23 bases.

This clonotype was observed a single time. V is TRBV6-1 and J is TRBJ2-4, with no clear D. The CDR3 loop spans 13 amino acids. V was pared by 11 bases and J by 1 base, with 12 bases between. Germline CDR1 reads MNHNS; CDR2 reads SASEGT. The DNA of the CDR3 is TGTGCCGCCTCCGAGTGGGCCAAAAACATTCAGTACTTC. Translated, it gives CAASEWAKNIQYF.

The chain employs TRBV6-2 or TRBV6-3 and TRBJ2-7; 9 positions match TRBD2. Germline V gene data show CDR1 as MNHEY and CDR2 as SVGEGT. With V trimmed by 7 bases and J by 1 base, 8 bases remained unmatched. The CDR3 spans 15 residues. CDR3 residues: CASILEREDSYEQYF. The DNA for the CDR3 is TGTGCCAGCATCCTCGAGCGGGAGGATTCCTACGAGCAGTACTTC.

This rearrangement joins TRBV3-1 to TRBJ1-2, with D tentatively TRBD1 (6 bases). The V gene's germline CDR1 is LGHDT and CDR2 YNNKEL (reference sequence). CDR3 length equals 13 residues. The V and J ends lost 0 bases and 7 bases respectively, with 9 bases between them. In nucleotides, the CDR3 is TGTGCCAGCAGCCAAGATCAAGGGGGTGGCTACACCTTC. It is translated as CASSQDQGGGYTF.

The rearrangement joins TRBV7-8 to TRBJ2-1, with 8 bases lining up with TRBD2. Per germline, CDR1 SGHVS and CDR2 FQNEAQ. The CDR3 extends over 18 amino acids. The trim removed 6 bases at V and 2 bases at J, leaving 15 bases unmatched. The chain's CDR3 is CASRPRRFSGAPYNEQFF. The CDR3 DNA follows: TGTGCCAGCAGACCGAGGCGGTTTAGCGGGGCCCCCTACAATGAGCAGTTCTTC.

The chain links TRBV2 to TRBJ2-5; TRBD1 is a possible D gene (6 bases). In germline, CDR1 is SNHLY, CDR2 FYNNEI. Deletions cut 2 bases from V and 4 bases from J, with 20 bases between. This CDR3 has 17 amino acids. The CDR3 coding sequence is TGTGCCAGCAGTGAAATGTTCCAGGGGTCGATTTCAGAGACCCAGTACTTC. It yields the protein CASSEMFQGSISETQYF. Complete variable domain (other parts from reference TRBV2 and TRBJ2-5): EPEVTQTPSHQVTQMGQEVILRCVPISNHLYFYWYRQILGQKVEFLVSFYNNEISEKSEIFDDQFSVERPDGSNFTLKIRSTKLEDSAMYFCASSEMFQGSISETQYFGPGTRLLVL.